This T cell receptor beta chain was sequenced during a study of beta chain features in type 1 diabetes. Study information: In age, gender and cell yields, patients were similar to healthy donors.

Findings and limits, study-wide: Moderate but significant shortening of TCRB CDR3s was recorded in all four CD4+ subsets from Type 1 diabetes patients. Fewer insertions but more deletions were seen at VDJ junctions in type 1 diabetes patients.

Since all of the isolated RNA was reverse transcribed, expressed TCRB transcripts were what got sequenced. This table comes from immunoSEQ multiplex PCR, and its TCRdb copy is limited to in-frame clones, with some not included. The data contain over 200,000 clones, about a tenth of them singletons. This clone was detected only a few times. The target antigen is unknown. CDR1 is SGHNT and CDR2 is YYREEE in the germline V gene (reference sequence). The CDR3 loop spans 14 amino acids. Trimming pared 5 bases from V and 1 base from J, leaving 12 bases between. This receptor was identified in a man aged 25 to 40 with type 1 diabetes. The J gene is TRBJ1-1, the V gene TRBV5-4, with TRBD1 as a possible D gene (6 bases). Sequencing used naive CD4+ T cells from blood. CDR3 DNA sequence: TGTGCCAGCAGTCCCGCCAGGGGGAACACTGAAGCTTTCTTT. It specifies CASSPARGNTEAFF.